These 17 T cell receptor beta chains came from one sample sequenced in a study of CD8 T cells in Susac syndrome. RNA in amounts of roughly 0.5 to 1 ug was reverse transcribed with random hexamers. TCRdb analysed the immunoSEQ multiplex PCR reads with MiXCR anew, one entry per CDR3 protein. The sample gives about 80,000 distinct CDR3 sequences, 85% to 95% of which show up once; about 0.25% is in the top ten. What was sequenced was CD8+ T cells from PBMCs. These receptors were collected from a human donor in good health.

CDR3 sequence (DNA): TGCAGCGTTGTCCGTCCGAACACTGAAGCTTTCTTT. As protein: CSVVRPNTEAFF. This rearrangement joins TRBV29-1 to TRBJ1-1; no clear D gene. The germline V gene has CDR1 SQVTM and CDR2 ANQGSEA. V was shortened by 4 bases and J by 1 base, with 7 bases between the two germline ends. The CDR3 spans 12 residues.

V usage is TRBV4-1 and J usage is TRBJ2-2; D remains unclear. V lost 1 base to trimming and J lost 4 bases, with 13 bases between them. The germline V gene has CDR1 MGHRA and CDR2 YSYEKL. The CDR3 consists of 16 residues. The CDR3 protein is CASSQASFWGTGELFF. As DNA, the CDR3 is TGCGCCAGCAGCCAAGCCTCATTCTGGGGCACCGGGGAGCTGTTTTTT.

The gene calls are TRBV2 and TRBJ2-7; D is perhaps TRBD1 (5 bases). Between the trimmed V and J ends, which lost 7 bases and 2 bases, there was a span of 12 bases. In germline, CDR1 is SNHLY, CDR2 FYNNEI. CDR3 length: 13 amino acids. The CDR3 sequence is CASMQSTAYEQYV. For the CDR3, the DNA is TGTGCCAGCATGCAGTCGACAGCCTACGAGCAGTACGTC.

A few counts support this clonotype. This chain links TRBV7-9 with TRBJ1-1; no clear D. There are 12 residues in the CDR3. V was shortened by 11 bases and J by 5 bases, with 15 bases between the two germline ends. CDR1 is SEHNR, CDR2 FQNEAQ, per germline (reference sequence). CDR3 loop: CAVGKRETEAFF. The CDR3 DNA follows: TGTGCCGTTGGCAAAAGGGAGACTGAAGCTTTCTTT.

V is TRBV4-3 and J is TRBJ1-1; 9 nucleotides line up with TRBD1. The germline CDR1 and CDR2 sequences are LGHNA and YSLEER. Trimming cost V 2 bases and J 5 bases; bases outside gene matches: 9. The CDR3 spans 16 residues. The CDR3 DNA reads TGCGCCAGCAGCCAATCCAGGACAGGGGATGGAACTGAAGCTTTCTTT. Translated: CASSQSRTGDGTEAFF.

V usage is TRBV15 and J usage is TRBJ1-2; unclear D gene. The V end lost 0 bases, the J end lost 4 bases, and 6 bases lay between the germline ends. The CDR3 is 13 residues long. Germline V lookup: CDR1 LNHNV, CDR2 YYDKDF (reference sequence). The CDR3 is CATSRDRSYGYTF. The CDR3 region has the DNA TGTGCCACCAGCAGAGATCGGAGCTATGGCTACACCTTC.

J is TRBJ1-1 and V is TRBV18; maybe TRBD1 (5 bases). CDR1 is KGHSH and CDR2 is LQKENI in the germline V gene. Trimming shortened V by 3 bases and J by 4 bases, and 12 bases separated the two germline ends. CDR3 length: 14 amino acids. The CDR3 DNA reads as TGTGCCAGCTCACCCCCGGGGGGGGTCACTGAAGCTTTCTTT. Amino acid sequence: CASSPPGGVTEAFF.

The chain carries TRBV3-1 and TRBJ1-1; D is unclear. The CDR3 runs to 12 residues. V lost 3 bases, J lost 3 bases, and 5 bases lay in between. Germline CDR1 is LGHDT and CDR2 is YNNKEL (reference sequence). The chain's CDR3 is CASSQGYTEAFF. DNA of the CDR3: TGTGCCAGCAGCCAGGGCTACACTGAAGCTTTCTTT. The entire variable domain, with the rest obtained from reference TRBV3-1 and TRBJ1-1, is as follows: DTAVSQTPKYLVTQMGNDKSIKCEQNLGHDTMYWYKQDSKKFLKIMFSYNNKELIINETVPNRFSPKSPDKAHLNLHINSLELGDSAVYFCASSQGYTEAFFGQGTRLTVV.

The V and J genes are TRBV7-9 and TRBJ1-1, with 9 bases that match TRBD1. The CDR3 sequence is 15 residues long. Trimming at V came to 4 bases and at J to 3 bases, leaving 6 bases not matched to a gene. Germline V gene sequence: CDR1 SEHNR, CDR2 FQNEAQ (reference sequence). CDR3 amino acids: CASSSRDRAYTEAFF. The DNA of the CDR3 is TGTGCCAGCAGCTCTCGGGACAGGGCCTACACTGAAGCTTTCTTT. Variable domain in full (rest from reference TRBV7-9 and TRBJ1-1): DTGVSQNPRHKITKRGQNVTFRCDPISEHNRLYWYRQTLGQGPEFLTYFQNEAQLEKSRLLSDRFSAERPKGSFSTLEIQRTEQGDSAMYLCASSSRDRAYTEAFFGQGTRLTVV.

This chain joins TRBV7-9 and TRBJ1-1; the D is unclear. V lost 5 bases and J 1 base, leaving 14 bases between the germline ends. Germline V CDR1 and CDR2: SEHNR, FQNEAQ (reference sequence). The CDR3 loop spans 15 amino acids. DNA for the CDR3: TGTGCCAGCAGCCCTTCTAGGACGGCGAACACTGAAGCTTTCTTT. Its protein product is CASSPSRTANTEAFF.

The J gene is TRBJ2-7, the V gene TRBV5-1; 7 bases are shared with TRBD1. Unmatched junction bases numbered 4, after V lost 0 bases and J lost 7 bases. The CDR3 is 13 amino acids. Germline V lookup: CDR1 SGHRS, CDR2 YFSETQ. The CDR3, as DNA: TGCGCCAGCAGCTTGGCTTCAGGGGGAGAGCAGTACTTC. This codes for CASSLASGGEQYF. The whole variable domain, filled in from reference TRBV5-1 and TRBJ2-7, reads KAGVTQTPRYLIKTRGQQVTLSCSPISGHRSVSWYQQTPGQGLQFLFEYFSETQRNKGNFPGRFSGRQFSNSRSEMNVSTLELGDSALYLCASSLASGGEQYFGPGTRLTVT.

CDR3: CASSAGQSNYGYTF. In nucleotides, the CDR3 is TGTGCCAGCAGCGCGGGACAGTCTAACTATGGCTACACCTTC. This chain uses TRBV5-6 with TRBJ1-2; 7 positions agree with TRBD1. The germline V gene has CDR1 SGHDT and CDR2 YYEEEE. The J segment lost 0 bases and the V segment lost 4 bases, leaving 3 bases of the junction unmatched. This CDR3 is 14 amino acids long.

The V gene is TRBV9, the J gene TRBJ2-7; 11 bases align to TRBD2. This CDR3 has 17 residues. J lost 2 bases, V lost 0 bases, and 7 bases had no gene match. Germline V CDR1 and CDR2: SGDLS, YYNGEE. CDR3 protein: CASSVGSGLAGTYEQYF. The CDR3 nucleotides read TGTGCCAGCAGCGTAGGTTCTGGACTAGCGGGTACCTACGAGCAGTACTTC.

The gene calls are TRBV7-9 and TRBJ2-2, with 7 positions matching TRBD2. The CDR3 consists of 15 residues. The V and J ends lost 3 bases and 2 bases, in that order; junction bases with no gene match: 3. Germline assignment: CDR1 SEHNR and CDR2 FQNEAQ (reference sequence). CDR3 sequence: CASSLGGSNTGELFF. The DNA for the CDR3 is TGTGCCAGCAGCTTGGGGGGGTCCAACACCGGGGAGCTGTTTTTT.

The chain uses TRBV3-1 and TRBJ1-2, with 9 bases fitting TRBD1. Germline CDR1 is LGHDT and CDR2 is YNNKEL (reference sequence). Trimming removed 4 bases from V and 7 bases from J; junction bases left unmatched: 7. The CDR3 has 14 amino acids. The CDR3 loop reads CASSPGTGRIGYTF. The CDR3 DNA follows: TGTGCCAGCAGCCCCGGGACAGGGAGAATTGGCTACACCTTC.

This clonotype was seen once. V gene TRBV12-3 or TRBV12-4 combines with J gene TRBJ2-2; tentative D call: TRBD2 (6 bases). Between the trimmed V and J ends, which lost 8 bases and 4 bases, there was a span of 11 bases. CDR3 length: 13 residues. As DNA, the CDR3 is TGTGCCAGCCGTAACGGGGGCACCGGGGAGCTGTTTTTT. Its protein is CASRNGGTGELFF.

The chain combines TRBV3-1 with TRBJ2-1; D unresolved. The CDR3 runs 13 residues. Trimming left V 0 bases short and J 8 bases short, with 8 bases between. Germline values: CDR1 LGHDT, CDR2 YNNKEL (reference sequence). CDR3 in amino acids: CASSQDQTDEQFF. CDR3 coding DNA: TGTGCCAGCAGCCAAGATCAGACGGATGAGCAGTTCTTC.